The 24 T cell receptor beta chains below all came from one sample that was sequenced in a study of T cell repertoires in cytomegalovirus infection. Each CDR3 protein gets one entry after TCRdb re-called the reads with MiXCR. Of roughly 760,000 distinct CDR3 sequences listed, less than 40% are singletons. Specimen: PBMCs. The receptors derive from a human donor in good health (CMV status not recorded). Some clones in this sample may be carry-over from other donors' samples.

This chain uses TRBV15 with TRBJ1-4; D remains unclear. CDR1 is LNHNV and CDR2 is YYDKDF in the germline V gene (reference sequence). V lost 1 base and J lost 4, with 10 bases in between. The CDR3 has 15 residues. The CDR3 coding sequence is TGTGCCACCAGCAGAGCGCCGGGCTTTAATGAAAAACTGTTTTTT. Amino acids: CATSRAPGFNEKLFF.

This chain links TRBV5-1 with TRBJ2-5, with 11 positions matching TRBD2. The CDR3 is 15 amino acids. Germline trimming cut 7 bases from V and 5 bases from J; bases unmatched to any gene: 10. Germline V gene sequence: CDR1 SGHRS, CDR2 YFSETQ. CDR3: CASQLAGVGLETQYF. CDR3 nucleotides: TGCGCCAGCCAACTAGCGGGAGTTGGTTTGGAGACCCAGTACTTC.

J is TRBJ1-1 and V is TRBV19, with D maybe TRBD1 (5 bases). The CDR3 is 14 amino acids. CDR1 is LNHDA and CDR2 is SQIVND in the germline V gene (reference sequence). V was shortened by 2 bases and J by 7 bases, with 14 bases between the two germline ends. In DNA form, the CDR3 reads TGTGCCAGTAGTATAAGGGGACCGCCTAATGAAGCTTTCTTT. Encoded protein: CASSIRGPPNEAFF.

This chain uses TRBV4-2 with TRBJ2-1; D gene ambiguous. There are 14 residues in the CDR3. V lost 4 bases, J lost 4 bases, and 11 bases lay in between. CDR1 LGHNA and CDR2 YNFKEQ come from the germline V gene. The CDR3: CASSRLESYNEQFF. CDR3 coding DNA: TGTGCCAGCAGCCGTCTAGAATCTTACAATGAGCAGTTCTTC.

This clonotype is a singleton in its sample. CDR3 amino acids: CASSQVQQITDTQYF. CDR3 in DNA: TGCGCCAGCAGTCAAGTCCAACAGATCACAGATACGCAGTATTTT. This rearrangement joins TRBV10-2 to TRBJ2-3; D is uncertain. With 5 bases removed from V and 2 bases from J, the gap between germline ends came to 14 bases. CDR1 WSHSY and CDR2 SAAADI come from the germline V gene. This CDR3 has 15 amino acids.

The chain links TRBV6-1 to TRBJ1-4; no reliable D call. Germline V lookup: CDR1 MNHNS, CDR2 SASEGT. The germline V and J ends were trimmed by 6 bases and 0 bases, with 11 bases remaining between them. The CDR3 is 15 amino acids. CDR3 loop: CASSPLTSTNEKLFF. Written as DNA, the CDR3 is TGTGCCAGCAGCCCGTTGACCTCAACTAATGAAAAACTGTTTTTT.

In DNA, the CDR3 is TGTGCCAGCACCCGGGGGCGGCGGGGGGAGTACGAGCAGTACTTC. Amino acid sequence: CASTRGRRGEYEQYF. This chain uses TRBV7-9 with TRBJ2-7; 8 bases fit TRBD2. The germline V gene has CDR1 SEHNR and CDR2 FQNEAQ (reference sequence). CDR3 length equals 15 residues. V lost 7 bases and J lost 4; bases outside the gene matches: 12.

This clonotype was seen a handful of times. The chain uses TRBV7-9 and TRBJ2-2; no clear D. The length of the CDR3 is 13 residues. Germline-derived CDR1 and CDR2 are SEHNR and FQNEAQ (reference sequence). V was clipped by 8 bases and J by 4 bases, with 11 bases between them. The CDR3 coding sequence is TGTGCCAGCTCGCAGCTCCGCACCGGGGAGCTGTTTTTT. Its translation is CASSQLRTGELFF. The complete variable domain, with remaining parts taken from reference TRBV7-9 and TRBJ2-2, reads DTGVSQNPRHKITKRGQNVTFRCDPISEHNRLYWYRQTLGQGPEFLTYFQNEAQLEKSRLLSDRFSAERPKGSFSTLEIQRTEQGDSAMYLCASSQLRTGELFFGEGSRLTVL.

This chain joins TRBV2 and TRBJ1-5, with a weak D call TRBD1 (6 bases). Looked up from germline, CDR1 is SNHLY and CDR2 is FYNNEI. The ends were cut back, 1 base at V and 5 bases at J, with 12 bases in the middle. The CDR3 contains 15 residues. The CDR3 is CASSEGAGADQPQHF. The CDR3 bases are TGTGCCAGCAGTGAAGGGGCAGGGGCGGATCAGCCCCAGCATTTT. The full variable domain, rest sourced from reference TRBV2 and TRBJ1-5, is EPEVTQTPSHQVTQMGQEVILRCVPISNHLYFYWYRQILGQKVEFLVSFYNNEISEKSEIFDDQFSVERPDGSNFTLKIRSTKLEDSAMYFCASSEGAGADQPQHFGDGTRLSIL.

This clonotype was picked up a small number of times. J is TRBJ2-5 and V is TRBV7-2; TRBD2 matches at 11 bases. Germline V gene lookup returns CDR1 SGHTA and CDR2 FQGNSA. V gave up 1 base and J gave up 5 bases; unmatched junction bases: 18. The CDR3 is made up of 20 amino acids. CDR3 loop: CASSLVASRVAGGRGETQYF. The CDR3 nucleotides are TGTGCCAGCAGCTTAGTCGCGTCGAGAGTAGCGGGAGGGCGGGGGGAGACCCAGTACTTC.

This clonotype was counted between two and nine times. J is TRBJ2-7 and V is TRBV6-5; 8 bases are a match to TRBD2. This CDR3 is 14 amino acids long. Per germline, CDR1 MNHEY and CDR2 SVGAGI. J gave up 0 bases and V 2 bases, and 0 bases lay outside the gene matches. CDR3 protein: CASSYLAGSYEQYF. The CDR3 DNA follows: TGTGCCAGCAGTTACCTAGCGGGCTCCTACGAGCAGTACTTC.

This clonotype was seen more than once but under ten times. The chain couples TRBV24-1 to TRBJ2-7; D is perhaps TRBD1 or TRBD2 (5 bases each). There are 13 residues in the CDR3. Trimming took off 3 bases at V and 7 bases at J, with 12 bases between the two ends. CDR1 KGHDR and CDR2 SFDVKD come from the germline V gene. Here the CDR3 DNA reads TGTGCCACCAGTGATGGGACCCTGAAGGAGCAGTACTTC. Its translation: CATSDGTLKEQYF.

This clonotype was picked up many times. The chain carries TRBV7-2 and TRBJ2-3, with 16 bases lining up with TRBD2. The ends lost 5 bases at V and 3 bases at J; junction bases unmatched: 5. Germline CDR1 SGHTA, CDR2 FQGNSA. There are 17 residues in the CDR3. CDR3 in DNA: TGTGCCAGCAGCATGGGACTAGCGGGAGGGAGGACAGATACGCAGTATTTT. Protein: CASSMGLAGGRTDTQYF.

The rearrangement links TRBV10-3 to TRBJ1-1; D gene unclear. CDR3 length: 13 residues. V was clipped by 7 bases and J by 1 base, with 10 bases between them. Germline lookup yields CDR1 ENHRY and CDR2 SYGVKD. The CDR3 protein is CAITPTANTEAFF. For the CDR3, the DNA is TGTGCCATCACCCCAACAGCGAACACTGAAGCTTTCTTT.

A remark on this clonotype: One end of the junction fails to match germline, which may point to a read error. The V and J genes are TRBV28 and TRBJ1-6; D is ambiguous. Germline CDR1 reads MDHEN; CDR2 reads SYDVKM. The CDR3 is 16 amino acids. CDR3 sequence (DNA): TGTGCCAGCAGTTTTTATGATCCGGCGGCATATTCACCCCTCCCCTTT. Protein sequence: CASSFYDPAAYSPLPF.

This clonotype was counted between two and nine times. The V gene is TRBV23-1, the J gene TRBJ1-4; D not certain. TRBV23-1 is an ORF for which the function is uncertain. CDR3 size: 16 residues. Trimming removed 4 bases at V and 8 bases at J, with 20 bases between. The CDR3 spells CASSRSRPGGEEKLFF. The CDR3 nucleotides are TGCGCCAGCAGTCGTAGTAGACCGGGAGGTGAGGAAAAACTGTTTTTT.

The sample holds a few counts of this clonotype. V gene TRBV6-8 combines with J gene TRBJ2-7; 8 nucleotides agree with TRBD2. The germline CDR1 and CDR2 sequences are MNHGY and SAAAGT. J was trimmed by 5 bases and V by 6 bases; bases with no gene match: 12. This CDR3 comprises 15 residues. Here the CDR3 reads CASSRKAGAINEQYF. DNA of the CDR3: TGTGCCAGCAGCCGAAAAGCGGGAGCGATAAACGAGCAGTACTTC.

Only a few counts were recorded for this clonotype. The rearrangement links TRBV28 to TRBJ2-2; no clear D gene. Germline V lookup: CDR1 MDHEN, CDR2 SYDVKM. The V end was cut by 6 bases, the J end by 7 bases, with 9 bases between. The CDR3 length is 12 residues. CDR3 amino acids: CASRLAGGELFF. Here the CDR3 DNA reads TGTGCCAGCAGGTTGGCAGGCGGGGAGCTGTTTTTT.

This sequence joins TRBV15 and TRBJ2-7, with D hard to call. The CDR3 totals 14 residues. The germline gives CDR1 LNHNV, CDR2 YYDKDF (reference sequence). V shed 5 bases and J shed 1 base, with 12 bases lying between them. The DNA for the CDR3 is TGTGCCACCAGCGACCGGACGAGTTCCTACGAGCAGTACTTC. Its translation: CATSDRTSSYEQYF.

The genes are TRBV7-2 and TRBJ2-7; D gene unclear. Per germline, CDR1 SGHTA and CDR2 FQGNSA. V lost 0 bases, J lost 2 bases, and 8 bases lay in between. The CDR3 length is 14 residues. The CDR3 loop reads CASSLAVQTYEQYF. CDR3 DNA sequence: TGTGCCAGCAGCTTAGCGGTTCAGACCTACGAGCAGTACTTC.

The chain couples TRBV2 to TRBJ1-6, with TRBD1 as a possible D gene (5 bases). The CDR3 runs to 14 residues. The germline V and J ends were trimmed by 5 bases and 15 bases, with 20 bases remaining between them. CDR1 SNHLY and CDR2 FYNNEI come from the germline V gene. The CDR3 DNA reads TGTGCCAGCAGTAGGGACCGCCGGGGATATCGCCTCCACTTT. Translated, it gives CASSRDRRGYRLHF.

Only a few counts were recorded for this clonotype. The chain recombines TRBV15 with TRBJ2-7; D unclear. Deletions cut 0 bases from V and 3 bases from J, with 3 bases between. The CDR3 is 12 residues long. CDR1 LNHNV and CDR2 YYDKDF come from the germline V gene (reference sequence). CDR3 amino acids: CATSRDRYEQYF. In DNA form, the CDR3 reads TGTGCCACCAGCAGAGATCGCTACGAGCAGTACTTC. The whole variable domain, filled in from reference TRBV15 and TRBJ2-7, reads DAMVIQNPRYQVTQFGKPVTLSCSQTLNHNVMYWYQQKSSQAPKLLFHYYDKDFNNEADTPDNFQSRRPNTSFCFLDIRSPGLGDTAMYLCATSRDRYEQYFGPGTRLTVT.

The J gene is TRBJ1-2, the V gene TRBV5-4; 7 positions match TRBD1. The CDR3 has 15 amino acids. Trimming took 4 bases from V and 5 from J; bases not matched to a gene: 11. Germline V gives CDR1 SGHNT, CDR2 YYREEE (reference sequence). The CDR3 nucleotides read TGTGCCAGCAGCCCCGGGACAGCTATGATTTATGGCTACACCTTC. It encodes CASSPGTAMIYGYTF.

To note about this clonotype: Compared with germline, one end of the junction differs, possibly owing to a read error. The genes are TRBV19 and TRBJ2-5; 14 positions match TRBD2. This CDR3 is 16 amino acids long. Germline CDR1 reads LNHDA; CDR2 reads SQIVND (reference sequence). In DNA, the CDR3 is TGTGCCAGTAGTACAGGGACTAGCGGGAGCAGCGAGACCCAGTCCTTC. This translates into CASSTGTSGSSETQSF.